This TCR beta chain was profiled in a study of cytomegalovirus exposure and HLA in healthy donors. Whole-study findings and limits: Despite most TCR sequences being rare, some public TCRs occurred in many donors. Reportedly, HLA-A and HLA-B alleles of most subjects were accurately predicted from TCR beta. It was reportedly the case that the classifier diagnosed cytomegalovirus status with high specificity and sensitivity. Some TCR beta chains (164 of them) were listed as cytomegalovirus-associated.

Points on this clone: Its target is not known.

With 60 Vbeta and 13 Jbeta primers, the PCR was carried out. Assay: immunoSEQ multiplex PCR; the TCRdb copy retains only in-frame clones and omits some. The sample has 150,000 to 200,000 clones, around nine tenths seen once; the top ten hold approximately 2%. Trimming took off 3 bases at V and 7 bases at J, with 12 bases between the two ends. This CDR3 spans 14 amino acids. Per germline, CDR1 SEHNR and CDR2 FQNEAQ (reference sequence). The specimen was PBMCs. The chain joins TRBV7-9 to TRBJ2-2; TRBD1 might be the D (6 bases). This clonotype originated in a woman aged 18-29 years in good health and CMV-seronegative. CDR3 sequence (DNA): TGTGCCAGCAGCTTGGCCACAGGGCACGGGGAGCTGTTTTTT. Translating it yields CASSLATGHGELFF.